This TCR beta chain originates from a study of blood T cells in healthy people across ages. The CDR3 loop spans 13 amino acids. Per germline, CDR1 LGHNA and CDR2 YSLEER. Notes on this clonotype: Its antigen is still unknown. This may arise from a read error, as a much more abundant clone is one base away. This likely comes from a read error, as the CDR3 has no conserved phenylalanine or tryptophan at its end.

Together with a sample-barcoded 5' primer, a J-beta primer mix was included in a second PCR lasting about 6 to 11 cycles. Each CDR3 protein gets one entry after TCRdb re-called the 5' RACE reads with MiXCR. The table includes about 900,000 distinct CDR3 sequences, 48% detected once. Study-wide results and limits: Without sorted subsets, naive and antigen-experienced compartments could not be conclusively compared.

This receptor was taken from a man aged 30 to 45 in good health. What was sequenced was blood. The J gene is TRBJ2-5, the V gene TRBV4-3; TRBD2 matches at 7 bases. With the DNA end fitting TRBJ2-7 better, the J assignment may be wrong. For the CDR3, the DNA is TGCGCCAGCAGCCATAGGGAGGGGAACGAGCAGTACCTC. This translates into CASSHREGNEQYL.